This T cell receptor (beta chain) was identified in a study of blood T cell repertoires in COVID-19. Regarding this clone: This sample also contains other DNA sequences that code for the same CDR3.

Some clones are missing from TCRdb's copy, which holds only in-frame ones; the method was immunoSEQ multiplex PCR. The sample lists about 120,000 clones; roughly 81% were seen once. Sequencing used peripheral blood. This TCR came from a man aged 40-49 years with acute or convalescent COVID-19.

The CDR3 bases are TGTGCCAGCAGCTTCCGAGGGAGCACAGATACGCAGTATTTT. It translates to CASSFRGSTDTQYF. The chain carries TRBV7-3 and TRBJ2-3, with D perhaps TRBD2 (5 bases). Germline-derived CDR1 and CDR2 are SGHTA and FQGTGA. The CDR3 covers 14 residues. Deletions cut 3 bases from V and 0 bases from J, with 7 bases between.